The T cell receptor (beta chain) under discussion was sequenced for a study of cytomegalovirus exposure and HLA in healthy donors. The length of the CDR3 is 14 residues. V was clipped by 6 bases and J by 1 base; unmatched bases: 5. Germline V lookup: CDR1 SNHLY, CDR2 FYNNEI. PCR involved 60 Vbeta and 13 Jbeta primers. Profiled with immunoSEQ multiplex PCR; TCRdb holds only in-frame clones, not every one. This table has around 140,000 clones, 8.5% to 10% appearing once. On this clone: Its matching antigen is unknown. Other nucleotide sequences from this sample produce the same CDR3.

Whole-study results and caveats: More clonal expansion characterized HLA-associated TCR beta chains than equally common others in a later analysis.

The source is a man aged 45-65 years in good health and CMV-seronegative. The V call is TRBV2, the J call TRBJ2-7; 8 positions agree with TRBD1. Sequenced input: PBMCs. This CDR3 reads CASRPGQGSYEQYF. As DNA, the CDR3 is TGTGCCAGCAGGCCCGGACAGGGTTCCTACGAGCAGTACTTC.